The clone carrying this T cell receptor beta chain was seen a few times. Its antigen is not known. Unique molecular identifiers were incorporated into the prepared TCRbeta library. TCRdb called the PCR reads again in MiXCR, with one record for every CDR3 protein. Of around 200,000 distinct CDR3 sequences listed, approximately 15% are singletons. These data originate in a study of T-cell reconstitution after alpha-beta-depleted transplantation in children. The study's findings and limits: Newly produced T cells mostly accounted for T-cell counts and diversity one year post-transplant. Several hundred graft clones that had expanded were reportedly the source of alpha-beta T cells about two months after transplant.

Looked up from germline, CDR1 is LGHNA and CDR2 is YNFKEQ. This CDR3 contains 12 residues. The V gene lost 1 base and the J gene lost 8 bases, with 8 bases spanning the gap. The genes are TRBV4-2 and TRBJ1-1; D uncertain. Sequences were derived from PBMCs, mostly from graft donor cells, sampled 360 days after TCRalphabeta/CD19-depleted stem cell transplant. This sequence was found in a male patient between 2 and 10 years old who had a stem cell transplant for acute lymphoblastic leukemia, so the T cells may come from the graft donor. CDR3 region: CASSQVPREAFF. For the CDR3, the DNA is TGTGCCAGCAGCCAAGTCCCCAGGGAAGCTTTCTTT.